Listed below are T cell receptor beta chains from one sample, sequenced in a study of T cells in Graves' hyperthyroidism and ophthalmopathy. MiXCR, run by TCRdb on the multiplex PCR reads, gives a single entry per CDR3 protein. The sample comprises around 600,000 distinct CDR3 sequences, roughly 14% of which are singletons, and under 8% rests with the top ten. Sequenced: blood. Receptor source: a woman in her thirties with Graves' hyperthyroidism. The CDR3 runs from the conserved cysteine through the conserved F or W. The D gene is left open where the match is weak. Not every row has a clone size; where given, it reads once, few, many or a size class.

>TRBJ2-5|TRBV7-9|.|.
CASTKGNKEGTQYF
TGTGCCAGCACCAAAGGAAATAAAGAGGGGACCCAGTACTTC
>TRBJ2-5|TRBV3-2|.|.
CASSYENPGTGGETQYF
TGTGCCAGCAGCTACGAAAACCCCGGGACAGGGGGGGAGACCCAGTACTTC
>TRBJ2-7|TRBV2|.|many
CASSEAPGVGDYEQYF
TGTGCCAGCAGTGAAGCCCCGGGGGTGGGAGACTACGAGCAGTACTTC
>TRBJ2-5|TRBV7-3|TRBD2|.
CASSFGGRAGETQYF
TGTGCCAGCAGCTTCGGCGGGAGGGCCGGGGAGACCCAGTACTTC
>TRBJ2-4|TRBV4-2|.|.
CASSQVGVSKNIQYF
TGTGCCAGCAGCCAAGTGGGGGTGTCCAAAAACATTCAGTACTTC
>TRBJ2-2|TRBV6-1|TRBD2|.
CASSERLAGDGGELFF
TGTGCCAGCAGTGAACGACTAGCGGGAGACGGCGGGGAGCTGTTTTTT
>TRBJ2-1|TRBV18|TRBD1|many
CASRDSPFNEQFF
TGTGCCAGCCGGGACAGTCCCTTCAATGAGCAGTTCTTC
>TRBJ2-1|TRBV5-1|.|few
CASSLEGRAENEQFF
TGCGCCAGCAGCTTGGAGGGCAGGGCTGAGAATGAGCAGTTCTTC
>TRBJ1-6|TRBV27|.|.
CASSSQGGSPLHF
TGTGCCAGCAGTTCGCAAGGGGGGTCACCCCTCCACTTT
>TRBJ2-1|TRBV27|TRBD2|many
CASSYDTSDVNEQFF
TGTGCCAGCAGTTACGACACTAGCGACGTAAATGAGCAGTTCTTC
>TRBJ1-1|TRBV25-1|.|few
CASRAGPGTEAFF
TGTGCCAGCAGGGCAGGACCGGGCACTGAAGCTTTCTTT
>TRBJ1-5|TRBV12-5|TRBD1|many
CASGLVIAPVRDRALYSNQPQHF
TGTGCTAGTGGTTTGGTAATTGCCCCAGTCCGGGACAGGGCTCTTTATAGCAATCAGCCCCAGCATTTT
>TRBJ1-1|TRBV4-1|TRBD1|few
CASSQPGQGVPEAFF
TGCGCCAGCAGCCAACCTGGACAGGGGGTTCCTGAAGCTTTCTTT
>TRBJ1-1|TRBV7-9|.|.
CVSSLDAEAFF
TGTGTCAGCAGCTTAGACGCAGAAGCTTTCTTT
>TRBJ2-1|TRBV19|TRBD1|few
CATAGTGGREQFF
TGTGCCACCGCCGGGACAGGGGGTCGGGAGCAGTTCTTC
>TRBJ1-5|TRBV27|.|many
CASSFRGAEYSNQPQHF
TGTGCCAGCAGTTTCAGGGGCGCGGAGTATAGCAATCAGCCCCAGCATTTT
>TRBJ2-5|TRBV28|.|many
CASSPGWSQETQYF
TGTGCCAGCAGCCCCGGTTGGAGCCAAGAGACCCAGTACTTC
>TRBJ1-6|TRBV6-1|.|many
CASSEWGAGSPLHF
TGTGCCAGCAGTGAATGGGGGGCTGGGTCACCCCTCCACTTT
>TRBJ1-6|TRBV27|.|many
CASSLSPGTRPLHF
TGTGCCAGCAGTTTATCACCGGGGACACGACCCCTCCACTTT
>TRBJ2-7|TRBV7-9|TRBD1|many
CASSQGDGYEQYF
TGTGCCAGCAGCCAGGGGGATGGCTACGAGCAGTACTTC
>TRBJ2-7|TRBV11-2|TRBD2|.
CASSLAGNPFSEQYF
TGTGCCAGCAGTTTAGCGGGAAACCCCTTCAGCGAGCAGTACTTC
>TRBJ2-1|TRBV3-1|.|many
CASSQVTGVGNEQFF
TGTGCCAGCAGCCAAGTAACGGGAGTAGGCAATGAGCAGTTCTTC
>TRBJ1-1|TRBV6-1|.|few
CASRARQVLGAFF
TGTGCCAGCAGGGCGAGACAGGTTCTGGGAGCTTTCTTT
>TRBJ1-5|TRBV5-6|.|few
CANSLKGLGNQPQHF
TGTGCCAACAGCTTGAAGGGTTTGGGCAATCAGCCCCAGCATTTT
>TRBJ2-5|TRBV5-1|.|.
CASSLGSLQETQCF
TGCGCCAGCAGCTTGGGCTCATTGCAAGAGACCCAGTGCTTC
>TRBJ1-2|TRBV6-5|.|few
CASSYSGSGYGYTF
TGTGCCAGCAGTTACTCGGGGTCTGGGTATGGCTACACCTTC